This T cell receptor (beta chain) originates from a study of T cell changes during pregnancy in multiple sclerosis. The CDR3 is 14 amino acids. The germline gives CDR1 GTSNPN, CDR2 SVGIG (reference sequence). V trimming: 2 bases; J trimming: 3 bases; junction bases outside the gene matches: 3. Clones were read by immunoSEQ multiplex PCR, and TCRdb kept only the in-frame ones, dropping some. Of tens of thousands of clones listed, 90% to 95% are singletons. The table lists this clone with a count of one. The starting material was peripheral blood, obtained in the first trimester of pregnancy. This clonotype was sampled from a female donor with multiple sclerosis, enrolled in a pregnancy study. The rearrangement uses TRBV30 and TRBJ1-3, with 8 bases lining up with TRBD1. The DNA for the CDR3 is TGTGCCTGGAGTAAGACAGGGGATGGAAACACCATATATTTT. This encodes CAWSKTGDGNTIYF.